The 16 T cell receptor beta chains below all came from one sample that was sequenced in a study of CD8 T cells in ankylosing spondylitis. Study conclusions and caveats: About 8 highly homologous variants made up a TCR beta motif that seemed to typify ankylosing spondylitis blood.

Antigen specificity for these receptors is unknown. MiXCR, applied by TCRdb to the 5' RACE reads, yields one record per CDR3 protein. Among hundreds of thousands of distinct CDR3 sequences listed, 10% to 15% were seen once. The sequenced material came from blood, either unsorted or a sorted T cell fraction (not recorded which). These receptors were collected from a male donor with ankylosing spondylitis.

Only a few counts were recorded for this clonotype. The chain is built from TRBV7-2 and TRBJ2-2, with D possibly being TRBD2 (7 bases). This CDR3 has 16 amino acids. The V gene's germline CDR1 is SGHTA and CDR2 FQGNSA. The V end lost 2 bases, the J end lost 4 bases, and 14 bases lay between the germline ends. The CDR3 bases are TGTGCCAGCAGCTTAATCAGGGAGGGGGGCACCGGGGAGCTGTTTTTT. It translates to CASSLIREGGTGELFF. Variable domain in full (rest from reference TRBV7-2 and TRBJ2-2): GAGVSQSPSNKVTEKGKDVELRCDPISGHTALYWYRQSLGQGLEFLIYFQGNSAPDKSGLPSDRFSAERTGGSVSTLTIQRTQQEDSAVYLCASSLIREGGTGELFFGEGSRLTVL.

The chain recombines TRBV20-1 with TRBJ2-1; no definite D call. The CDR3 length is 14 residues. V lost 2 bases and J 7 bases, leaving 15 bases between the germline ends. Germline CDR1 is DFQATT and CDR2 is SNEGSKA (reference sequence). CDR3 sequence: CSARPGPPGNEQFF. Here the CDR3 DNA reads TGCAGTGCTAGACCCGGACCCCCTGGTAATGAGCAGTTCTTC.

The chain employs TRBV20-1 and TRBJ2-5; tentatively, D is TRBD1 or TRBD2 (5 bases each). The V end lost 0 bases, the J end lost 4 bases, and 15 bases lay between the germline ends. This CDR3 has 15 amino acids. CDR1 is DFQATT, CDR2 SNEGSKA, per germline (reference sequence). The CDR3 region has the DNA TGCAGTGCTAGAGATAAGTCCCGGGGCGGAGAGACCCAGTACTTC. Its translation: CSARDKSRGGETQYF.

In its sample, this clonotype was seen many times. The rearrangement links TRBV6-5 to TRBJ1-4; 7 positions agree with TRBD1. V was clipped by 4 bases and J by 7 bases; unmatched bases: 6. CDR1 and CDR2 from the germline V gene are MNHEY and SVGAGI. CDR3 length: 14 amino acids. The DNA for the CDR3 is TGTGCCAGCAGTTTGGGACAGACCCCTGAAAAACTGTTTTTT. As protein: CASSLGQTPEKLFF.

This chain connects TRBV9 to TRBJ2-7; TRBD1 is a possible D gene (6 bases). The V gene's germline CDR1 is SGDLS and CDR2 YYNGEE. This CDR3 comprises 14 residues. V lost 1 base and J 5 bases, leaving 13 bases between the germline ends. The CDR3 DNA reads TGTGCCAGCAGCGTAATGGGGGCCATCCACGAGCAGTACTTC. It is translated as CASSVMGAIHEQYF.

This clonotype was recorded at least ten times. The CDR3 nucleotides read TGTGCCAGCAGCCCCGGCGGATTTGGCTACACCTTC. It translates to CASSPGGFGYTF. The chain is built from TRBV7-2 and TRBJ1-2; D unresolved. CDR1 is SGHTA and CDR2 is FQGNSA in the germline V gene. This CDR3 region has 12 residues. Trimming removed 5 bases from V and 7 bases from J, with 11 bases in between.

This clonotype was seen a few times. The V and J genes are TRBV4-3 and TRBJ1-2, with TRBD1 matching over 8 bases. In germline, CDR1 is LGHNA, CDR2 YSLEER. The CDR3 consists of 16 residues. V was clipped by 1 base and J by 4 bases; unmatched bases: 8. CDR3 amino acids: CASSQGWGRGLYGYTF. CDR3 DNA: TGCGCCAGCAGCCAAGGTTGGGGCAGGGGGCTCTATGGCTACACCTTC.

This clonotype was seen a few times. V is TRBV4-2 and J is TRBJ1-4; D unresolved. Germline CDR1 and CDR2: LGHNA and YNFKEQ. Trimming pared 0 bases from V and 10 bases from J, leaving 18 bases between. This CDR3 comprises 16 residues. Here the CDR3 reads CASSQERDTHSAKLFF. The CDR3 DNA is TGTGCCAGCAGCCAAGAGAGGGATACCCACTCAGCAAAACTGTTTTTT.

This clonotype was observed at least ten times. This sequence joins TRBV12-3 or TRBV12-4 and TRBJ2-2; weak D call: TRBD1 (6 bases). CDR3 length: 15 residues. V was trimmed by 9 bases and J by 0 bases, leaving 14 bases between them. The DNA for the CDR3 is TGTGCCAGTACAGGGTCCACCGCGAACACCGGGGAGCTGTTTTTT. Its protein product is CASTGSTANTGELFF.

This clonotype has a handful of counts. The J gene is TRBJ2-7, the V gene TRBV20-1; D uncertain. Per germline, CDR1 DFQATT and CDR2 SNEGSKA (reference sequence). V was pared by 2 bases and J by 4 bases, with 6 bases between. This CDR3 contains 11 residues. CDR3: CSARLLYEQYF. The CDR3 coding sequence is TGCAGTGCTAGATTGCTTTACGAGCAGTACTTC.

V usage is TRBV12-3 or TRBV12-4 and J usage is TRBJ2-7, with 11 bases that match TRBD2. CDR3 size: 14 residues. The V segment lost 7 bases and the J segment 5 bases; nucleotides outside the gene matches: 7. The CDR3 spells CASTLAGGRHEQYF. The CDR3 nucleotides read TGTGCCAGCACCCTAGCGGGAGGCCGGCACGAGCAGTACTTC.

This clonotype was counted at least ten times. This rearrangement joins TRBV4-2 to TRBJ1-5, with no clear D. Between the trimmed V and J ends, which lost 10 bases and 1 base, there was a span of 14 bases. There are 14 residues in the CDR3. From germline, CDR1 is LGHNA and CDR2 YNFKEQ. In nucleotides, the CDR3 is TGTGCCACCTCACTGGTACAGAGCAATCAGCCCCAGCATTTT. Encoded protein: CATSLVQSNQPQHF.

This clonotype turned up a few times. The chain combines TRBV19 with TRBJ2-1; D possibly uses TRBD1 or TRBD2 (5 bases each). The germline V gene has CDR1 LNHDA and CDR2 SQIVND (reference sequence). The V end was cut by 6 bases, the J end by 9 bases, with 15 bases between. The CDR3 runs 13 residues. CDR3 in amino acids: CASSWDQVGEQFF. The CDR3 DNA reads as TGTGCCAGTAGCTGGGACCAAGTAGGTGAGCAGTTCTTC.

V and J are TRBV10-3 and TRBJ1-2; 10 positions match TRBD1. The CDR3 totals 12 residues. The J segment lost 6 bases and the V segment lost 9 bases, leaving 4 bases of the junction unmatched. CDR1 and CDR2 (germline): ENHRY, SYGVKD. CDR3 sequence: CAIRGQGDGYTF. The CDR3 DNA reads TGTGCCATTCGTGGACAGGGGGATGGCTACACCTTC.

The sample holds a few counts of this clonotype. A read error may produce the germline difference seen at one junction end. CDR3 nucleotides: TGTGCCAGCAGCATTGGGACCTACCATGAGCAGTTCTTC. Translation gives CASSIGTYHEQFF. The genes are TRBV7-9 and TRBJ2-1; perhaps D is TRBD1 or TRBD2 (5 bases each). Germline CDR1 and CDR2: SEHNR and FQNEAQ (reference sequence). The CDR3 spans 13 residues.

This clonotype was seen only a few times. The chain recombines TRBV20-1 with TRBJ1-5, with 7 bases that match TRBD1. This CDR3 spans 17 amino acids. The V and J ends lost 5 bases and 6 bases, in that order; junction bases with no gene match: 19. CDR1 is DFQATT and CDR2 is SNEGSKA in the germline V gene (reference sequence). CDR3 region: CSAFPRQGSLGIQPQHF. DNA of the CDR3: TGCAGTGCTTTCCCCCGACAGGGAAGTTTAGGAATTCAGCCCCAGCATTTT.